There are a few counts of the clone carrying this TCR beta chain. The CDR3 length is 18 residues. The sample belongs to a study of early T cells in non-severe SARS-CoV-2 infection. Using its own MiXCR run on the 5' RACE reads, TCRdb lists one record per CDR3 protein. Seen here are 15,000 to 20,000 distinct CDR3 sequences, approximately 6.2% observed once, and the top ten hold 6.3%. The sample comprised whole blood. The V and J genes are TRBV21-1 and TRBJ1-5. TRBV21-1 has pseudogene status. The receptor's source is an adult who was a healthcare worker with PCR-confirmed SARS-CoV-2 infection or an uninfected control (not recorded which). The CDR3: CASSKVVPFWEGNQPQHF. DNA for the CDR3: TGTGCCAGCAGCAAAGTAGTTCCGTTTTGGGAGGGCAATCAGCCCCAGCATTTT.